The 24 T cell receptor beta chains below come from one sample, sequenced in a study of cytomegalovirus exposure and HLA in healthy donors. The PCR was carried out with 60 Vbeta primers and 13 Jbeta primers. Measured with immunoSEQ multiplex PCR; TCRdb has only the in-frame clones, and not every one. The data contain about 130,000 clones, 70% to 85% of them singletons. Sequenced input: PBMCs. Receptor source: a boy aged 2 to 10 in good health and CMV-seronegative.

This clone was observed a few times. This chain uses TRBV10-3 with TRBJ1-2, with TRBD1 identical over 9 bases. The CDR3 has 15 residues. Germline V gene data show CDR1 as ENHRY and CDR2 as SYGVKD. The J segment lost 7 bases and the V segment lost 3 bases, leaving 9 bases of the junction unmatched. Here the CDR3 reads CAISDLTGGFPGYTF. The CDR3 nucleotides are TGTGCCATCAGTGATTTAACAGGGGGCTTTCCTGGCTACACCTTC.

This chain joins TRBV5-4 and TRBJ1-1; 7 bases are a match to TRBD1. The CDR3 loop spans 14 amino acids. V dropped 6 bases and J dropped 1; count of bases not matched to a gene: 6. Germline lookup yields CDR1 SGHNT and CDR2 YYREEE (reference sequence). The CDR3 DNA follows: TGTGCCAGCACCCCCAGGGGGACGAACACTGAAGCTTTCTTT. Its translation: CASTPRGTNTEAFF.

This clone was counted a single time. The rearrangement uses TRBV19 and TRBJ1-2; D is unresolved. Germline CDR1 and CDR2: LNHDA and SQIVND (reference sequence). The V end lost 1 base, the J end lost 10 bases, and 7 bases lay between the germline ends. CDR3 length equals 11 residues. The CDR3 sequence: CASSIGAYYTF. CDR3 sequence (DNA): TGTGCCAGTAGTATAGGGGCCTACTACACCTTC.

The V gene is TRBV14, the J gene TRBJ1-1, with no clear D. Per the germline V gene, CDR1 is SGHDN and CDR2 is FVKESK. Deletions cut 1 base from V and 0 bases from J, with 15 bases between. The CDR3 is 17 amino acids. CDR3 in amino acids: CASSQVSFRRVNTEAFF. CDR3 coding DNA: TGTGCCAGCAGCCAAGTTTCCTTTAGACGGGTGAACACTGAAGCTTTCTTT. Drawing the rest from reference TRBV14 and TRBJ1-1, the complete variable domain is EAGVTQFPSHSVIEKGQTVTLRCDPISGHDNLYWYRRVMGKEIKFLLHFVKESKQDESGMPNNRFLAERTGGTYSTLKVQPAELEDSGVYFCASSQVSFRRVNTEAFFGQGTRLTVV.

This chain uses TRBV7-6 with TRBJ2-2; tentatively, D is TRBD1 (6 bases). CDR3 length equals 15 residues. V lost 3 bases to trimming and J lost 1 base, with 9 bases between them. The germline gives CDR1 SGHVS, CDR2 FNYEAQ. The CDR3, as DNA: TGTGCCAGCAGCTTCGTGACAGGGAACACCGGGGAGCTGTTTTTT. Translating gives CASSFVTGNTGELFF. Full variable domain (remainder filled in from reference TRBV7-6 and TRBJ2-2): GAGVSQSPRYKVTKRGQDVALRCDPISGHVSLYWYRQALGQGPEFLTYFNYEAQQDKSGLPNDRFSAERPEGSISTLTIQRTEQRDSAMYRCASSFVTGNTGELFFGEGSRLTVL.

The chain employs TRBV12-5 and TRBJ1-6; D unresolved. Trimming left V 1 base short and J 7 bases short, with 5 bases between. CDR1 and CDR2 from the germline V gene are LGHNT and FRNRAP. The CDR3 runs to 13 residues. The CDR3 spells CASGLGGNSPLHF. The CDR3 nucleotides read TGTGCTAGTGGTTTGGGAGGGAATTCACCCCTCCACTTT. The full variable domain, in which reference TRBV12-5 and TRBJ1-6 provide the parts outside the CDR3, is DARVTQTPRHKVTEMGQEVTMRCQPILGHNTVFWYRQTMMQGLELLAYFRNRAPLDDSGMPKDRFSAEMPDATLATLKIQPSEPRDSAVYFCASGLGGNSPLHFGNGTRLTVT.

This clone has a handful of counts. The rearrangement uses TRBV30 and TRBJ1-6; D remains unclear. Germline V CDR1 and CDR2: GTSNPN, SVGIG (reference sequence). V dropped 3 bases and J dropped 7 bases, with 13 bases sitting between them. The CDR3 totals 14 residues. CDR3 in amino acids: CAWRGDLGNSPLHF. For the CDR3, the DNA is TGTGCCTGGAGGGGAGATTTAGGGAATTCACCCCTCCACTTT.

This clone was found once. The gene calls are TRBV5-8 and TRBJ1-3; weak D call: TRBD1 (5 bases). This CDR3 region has 15 residues. V was pared by 0 bases and J by 2 bases, with 9 bases between. CDR1 SGHTS and CDR2 YDEGEE come from the germline V gene. The chain's CDR3 is CASSLAPGPGNTIYF. For the CDR3, the DNA is TGTGCCAGCAGCTTGGCCCCAGGGCCTGGAAACACCATATATTTT.

V is TRBV7-9 and J is TRBJ2-3, with 8 bases aligning to TRBD2. The length of the CDR3 is 15 residues. V was pared by 8 bases and J by 0 bases, with 7 bases of the junction left unmatched. Germline V gene sequence: CDR1 SEHNR, CDR2 FQNEAQ (reference sequence). DNA for the CDR3: TGTGCCAGCCCCCCGGGAGGGGCTAGCACAGATACGCAGTATTTT. Protein product: CASPPGGASTDTQYF.

This clone was seen a handful of times. The chain uses TRBV4-1 and TRBJ2-7; 9 bases fit TRBD1. Unmatched junction bases numbered 8, after V lost 2 bases and J lost 6 bases. The germline V gene encodes CDR1 MGHRA and CDR2 YSYEKL. There are 15 residues in the CDR3. The CDR3 DNA sequence: TGCGCCAGCAGCCAACTCCCGGGGACAGGGTTCGAGCAGTACGTC. It encodes CASSQLPGTGFEQYV.

This clone was picked up a small number of times. The V call is TRBV5-1, the J call TRBJ2-5, with a tentative D call TRBD1 (6 bases). The germline V gene has CDR1 SGHRS and CDR2 YFSETQ. This CDR3 is built from 14 residues. Trimming cost V 0 bases and J 1 base, with 7 bases left between them. The CDR3 reads CASSLEGGQETQYF. For the CDR3, the DNA is TGCGCCAGCAGCTTGGAAGGGGGCCAAGAGACCCAGTACTTC. The full variable domain, its missing parts supplied by reference TRBV5-1 and TRBJ2-5, is KAGVTQTPRYLIKTRGQQVTLSCSPISGHRSVSWYQQTPGQGLQFLFEYFSETQRNKGNFPGRFSGRQFSNSRSEMNVSTLELGDSALYLCASSLEGGQETQYFGPGTRLLVL.

The chain combines TRBV6-6 with TRBJ1-1; D is possibly TRBD1 (5 bases). Trimming took 2 bases from V and 6 from J, leaving 7 bases between them. Per the germline V gene, CDR1 is MNHNY and CDR2 is SVGAGI (reference sequence). The CDR3 has 12 amino acids. In nucleotides, the CDR3 is TGTGCCAGCAGTTACGACAGAGCTGAAGCTTTCTTT. Translating it yields CASSYDRAEAFF.

In its sample, this clone was seen once. V is TRBV10-3 and J is TRBJ2-3; 7 positions match TRBD1. The CDR3 is made up of 15 amino acids. Germline-derived CDR1 and CDR2 are ENHRY and SYGVKD. V shed 4 bases and J 2 bases; nucleotides not matched to a gene: 6. The chain's CDR3 is CAISGRGTDTDTQYF. The CDR3 nucleotides are TGTGCCATCAGTGGTAGAGGGACAGACACAGATACGCAGTATTTT.

The chain links TRBV19 to TRBJ2-7; 7 bases are shared with TRBD1. Looked up from germline, CDR1 is LNHDA and CDR2 is SQIVND (reference sequence). The CDR3 contains 11 residues. V was pared by 6 bases and J by 4 bases, with 0 bases of the junction left unmatched. CDR3 sequence: CASRGQYEQYF. The CDR3 bases are TGTGCCAGTAGGGGACAGTACGAGCAGTACTTC.

The gene calls are TRBV27 and TRBJ1-1; D is perhaps TRBD1 (5 bases). CDR3 size: 14 residues. V gave up 4 bases and J gave up 4 bases, with 13 bases separating them. Looked up from germline, CDR1 is MNHEY and CDR2 is SMNVEV (reference sequence). The CDR3 region is CASSYTGGATEAFF. In DNA form, the CDR3 reads TGTGCCAGCAGTTATACGGGAGGGGCCACTGAAGCTTTCTTT.

The chain uses TRBV5-8 and TRBJ2-7; a weak D match, TRBD1 (5 bases). V lost 1 base and J lost 3, with 17 bases in between. This CDR3 spans 16 amino acids. The germline gives CDR1 SGHTS, CDR2 YDEGEE. CDR3 coding DNA: TGTGCCAGCAGCTTGAAAGTAGGGGATCTGGGCTACGAGCAGTACGTC. Protein product: CASSLKVGDLGYEQYV.

V and J are TRBV7-9 and TRBJ1-2, with D possibly matching TRBD1 (5 bases). There are 19 residues in the CDR3. Germline V gives CDR1 SEHNR, CDR2 FQNEAQ (reference sequence). V lost 4 bases and J 0 bases, leaving 24 bases between the germline ends. The CDR3 DNA is TGTGCCAGCAGCTCTGACGGGACTGCCGCGGGACGAGCTAACTATGGCTACACCTTC. Translating gives CASSSDGTAAGRANYGYTF.

This clone was picked up one time. V and J are TRBV5-1 and TRBJ2-3, with 9 bases lining up with TRBD2. Germline V CDR1 and CDR2: SGHRS, YFSETQ. CDR3 length: 16 residues. Trimming took 2 bases from V and 2 from J; bases not matched to a gene: 6. The CDR3 sequence: CASSFGLAGTTDTQYF. In nucleotides, the CDR3 is TGCGCCAGCAGCTTCGGGCTAGCGGGGACCACAGATACGCAGTATTTT.

V is TRBV5-1 and J is TRBJ2-6, with TRBD2 as a possible D gene (5 bases). The germline V gene has CDR1 SGHRS and CDR2 YFSETQ. Trimming took 4 bases from V and 0 from J, leaving 20 bases between them. CDR3 length equals 19 residues. The CDR3 loop reads CASSPYRGAEPSGANVLTF. The CDR3 nucleotides are TGCGCCAGCAGCCCCTACCGGGGAGCGGAGCCCTCTGGGGCCAACGTCCTGACTTTC.

V gene TRBV2 combines with J gene TRBJ1-1; D not certain. This CDR3 spans 14 amino acids. Germline V gene lookup returns CDR1 SNHLY and CDR2 FYNNEI. V lost 6 bases to trimming and J lost 4 bases, with 15 bases between them. CDR3 loop: CASRAQVFVTEAFF. For the CDR3, the DNA is TGTGCCAGCAGGGCCCAAGTATTCGTCACTGAAGCTTTCTTT.

The chain joins TRBV9 to TRBJ1-1; TRBD1 might be the D (5 bases). The CDR3 runs 15 residues. Trimming removed 3 bases at V and 11 bases at J, with 23 bases between. The V gene's germline CDR1 is SGDLS and CDR2 YYNGEE. The CDR3 sequence is CASSANGTRGIGAFF. DNA of the CDR3: TGTGCCAGCAGCGCGAATGGGACTCGGGGGATTGGCGCTTTCTTT.

J is TRBJ1-2 and V is TRBV2, with D perhaps TRBD1 (5 bases). The CDR3 is 14 amino acids. CDR1 and CDR2 (germline): SNHLY, FYNNEI. Trimming cost V 7 bases and J 0 bases, with 12 bases left between them. The CDR3 region has the DNA TGTGCCAGCACCACAGGCCCTCCTAACTATGGCTACACCTTC. Encoded protein: CASTTGPPNYGYTF.

V gene TRBV7-8 combines with J gene TRBJ2-3, with TRBD2 identical over 13 bases. V trimming: 5 bases; J trimming: 2 bases; junction bases outside the gene matches: 10. The CDR3 extends over 18 amino acids. Germline V gene lookup returns CDR1 SGHVS and CDR2 FQNEAQ. The CDR3 loop is CASSRGLAGDRPTDTQYF. The CDR3 nucleotides read TGTGCCAGCAGCCGAGGACTAGCGGGAGATAGGCCCACAGATACGCAGTATTTT.

V and J are TRBV6-1 and TRBJ2-3, with 8 bases identical to TRBD1. Germline V CDR1 and CDR2: MNHNS, SASEGT. The ends lost 7 bases at V and 3 bases at J; junction bases unmatched: 6. CDR3 length: 14 residues. CDR3 sequence reads: CASTVGQATDTQYF. The CDR3 DNA follows: TGTGCCAGCACCGTGGGACAGGCTACAGATACGCAGTATTTT.